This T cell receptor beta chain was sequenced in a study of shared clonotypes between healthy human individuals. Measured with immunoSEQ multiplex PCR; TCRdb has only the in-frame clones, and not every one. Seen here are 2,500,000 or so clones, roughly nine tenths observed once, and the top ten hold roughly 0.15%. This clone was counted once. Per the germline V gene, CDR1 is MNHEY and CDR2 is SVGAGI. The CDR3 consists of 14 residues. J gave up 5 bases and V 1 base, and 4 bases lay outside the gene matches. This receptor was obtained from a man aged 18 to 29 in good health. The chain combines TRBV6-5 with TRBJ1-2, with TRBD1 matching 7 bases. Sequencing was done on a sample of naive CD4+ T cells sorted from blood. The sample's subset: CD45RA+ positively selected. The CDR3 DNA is TGTGCCAGCAGTTACTTGGACAGGCCTTATGGCTACACCTTC. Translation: CASSYLDRPYGYTF.